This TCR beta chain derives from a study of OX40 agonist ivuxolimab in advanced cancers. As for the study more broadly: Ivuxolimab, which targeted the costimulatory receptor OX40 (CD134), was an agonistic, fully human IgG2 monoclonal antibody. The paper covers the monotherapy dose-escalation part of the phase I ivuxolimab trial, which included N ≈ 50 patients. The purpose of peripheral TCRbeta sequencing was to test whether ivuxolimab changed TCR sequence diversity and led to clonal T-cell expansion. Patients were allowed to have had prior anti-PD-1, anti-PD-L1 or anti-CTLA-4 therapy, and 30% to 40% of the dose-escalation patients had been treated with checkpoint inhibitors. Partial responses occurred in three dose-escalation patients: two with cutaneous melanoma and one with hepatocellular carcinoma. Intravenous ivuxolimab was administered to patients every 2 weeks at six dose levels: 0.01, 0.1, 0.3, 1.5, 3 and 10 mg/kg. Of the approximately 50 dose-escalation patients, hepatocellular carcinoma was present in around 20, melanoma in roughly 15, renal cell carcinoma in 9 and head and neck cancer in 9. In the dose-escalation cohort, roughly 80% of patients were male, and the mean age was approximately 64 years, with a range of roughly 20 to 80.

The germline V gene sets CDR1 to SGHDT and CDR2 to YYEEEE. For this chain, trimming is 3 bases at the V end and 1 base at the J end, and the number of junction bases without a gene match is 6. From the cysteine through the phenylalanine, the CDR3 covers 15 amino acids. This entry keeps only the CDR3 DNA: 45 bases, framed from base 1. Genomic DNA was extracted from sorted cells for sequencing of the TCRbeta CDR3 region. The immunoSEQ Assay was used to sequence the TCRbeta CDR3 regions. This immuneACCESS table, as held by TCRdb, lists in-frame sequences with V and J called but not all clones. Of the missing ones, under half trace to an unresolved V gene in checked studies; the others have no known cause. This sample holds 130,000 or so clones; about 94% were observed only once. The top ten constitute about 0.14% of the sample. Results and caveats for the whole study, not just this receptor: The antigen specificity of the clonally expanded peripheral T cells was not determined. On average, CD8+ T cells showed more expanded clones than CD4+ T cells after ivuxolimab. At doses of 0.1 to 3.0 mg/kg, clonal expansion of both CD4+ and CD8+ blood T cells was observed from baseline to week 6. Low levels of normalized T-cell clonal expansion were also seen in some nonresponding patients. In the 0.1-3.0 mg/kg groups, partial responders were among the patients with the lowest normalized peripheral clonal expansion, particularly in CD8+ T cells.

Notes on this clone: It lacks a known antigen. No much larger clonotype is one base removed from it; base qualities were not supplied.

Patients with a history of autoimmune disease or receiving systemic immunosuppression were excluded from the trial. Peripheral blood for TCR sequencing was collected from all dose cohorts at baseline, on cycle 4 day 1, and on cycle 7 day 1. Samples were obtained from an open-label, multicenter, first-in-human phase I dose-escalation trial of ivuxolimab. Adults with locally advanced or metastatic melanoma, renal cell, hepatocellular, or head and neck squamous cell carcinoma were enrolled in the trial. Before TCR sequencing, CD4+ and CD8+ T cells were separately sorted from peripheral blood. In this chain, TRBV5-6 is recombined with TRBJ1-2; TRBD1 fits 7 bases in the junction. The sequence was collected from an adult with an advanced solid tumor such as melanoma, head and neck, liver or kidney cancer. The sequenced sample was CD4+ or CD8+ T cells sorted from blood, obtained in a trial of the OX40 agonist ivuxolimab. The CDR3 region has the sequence CASSSPRQGNYGYTF. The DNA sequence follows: TGTGCCAGCAGCTCCCCCCGACAGGGTAACTATGGCTACACCTTC.